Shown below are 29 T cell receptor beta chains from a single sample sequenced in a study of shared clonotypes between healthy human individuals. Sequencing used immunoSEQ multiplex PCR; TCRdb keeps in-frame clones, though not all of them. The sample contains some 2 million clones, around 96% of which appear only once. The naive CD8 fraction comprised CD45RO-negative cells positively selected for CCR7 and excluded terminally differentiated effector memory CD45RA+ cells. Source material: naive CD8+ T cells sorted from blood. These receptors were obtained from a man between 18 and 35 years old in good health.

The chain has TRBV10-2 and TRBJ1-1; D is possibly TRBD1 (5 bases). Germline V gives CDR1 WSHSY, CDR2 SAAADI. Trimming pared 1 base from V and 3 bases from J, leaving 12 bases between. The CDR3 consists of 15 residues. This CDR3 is CASSEWGSKDTEAFF. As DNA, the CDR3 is TGCGCCAGCAGTGAGTGGGGGTCAAAGGACACTGAAGCTTTCTTT.

The chain's CDR3 is CATSRLGTEGYTF. CDR3 DNA: TGTGCCACCAGCAGATTAGGGACGGAGGGCTACACCTTC. The chain combines TRBV15 with TRBJ1-2, with D maybe TRBD1 (5 bases). The V and J ends lost 2 bases and 8 bases respectively, with 12 bases between them. In germline, CDR1 is LNHNV, CDR2 YYDKDF (reference sequence). This CDR3 has 13 residues. The whole variable domain, remainder taken from reference TRBV15 and TRBJ1-2, is DAMVIQNPRYQVTQFGKPVTLSCSQTLNHNVMYWYQQKSSQAPKLLFHYYDKDFNNEADTPDNFQSRRPNTSFCFLDIRSPGLGDTAMYLCATSRLGTEGYTFGSGTRLTVV.

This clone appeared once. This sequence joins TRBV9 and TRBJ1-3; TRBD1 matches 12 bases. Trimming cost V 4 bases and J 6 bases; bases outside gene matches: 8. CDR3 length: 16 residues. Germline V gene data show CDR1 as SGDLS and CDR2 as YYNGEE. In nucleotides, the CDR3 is TGTGCCAGCAGCACCCCCGGGACAGGGGGCCCAAACACCATATATTTT. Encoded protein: CASSTPGTGGPNTIYF.

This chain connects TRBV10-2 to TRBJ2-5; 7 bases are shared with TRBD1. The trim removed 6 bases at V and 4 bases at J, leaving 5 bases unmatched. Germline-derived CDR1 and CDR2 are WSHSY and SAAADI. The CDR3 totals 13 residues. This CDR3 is CASRTTGRETQYF. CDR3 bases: TGCGCCAGCAGAACGACAGGGCGAGAGACCCAGTACTTC.

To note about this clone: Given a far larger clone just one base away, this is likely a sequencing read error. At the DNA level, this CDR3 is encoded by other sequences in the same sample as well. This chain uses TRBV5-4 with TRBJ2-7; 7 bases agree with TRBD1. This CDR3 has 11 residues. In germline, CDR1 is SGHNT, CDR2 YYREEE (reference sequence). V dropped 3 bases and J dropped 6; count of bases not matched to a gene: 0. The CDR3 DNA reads TGTGCCAGCAGCTCAGGGGGCGAGCAGTACTTC. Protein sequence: CASSSGGEQYF.

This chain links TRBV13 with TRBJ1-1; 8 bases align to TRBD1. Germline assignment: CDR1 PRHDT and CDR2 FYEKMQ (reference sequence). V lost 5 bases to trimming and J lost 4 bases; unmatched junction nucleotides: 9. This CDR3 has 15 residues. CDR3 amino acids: CASSARQGLGTEAFF. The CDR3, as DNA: TGTGCCAGCAGCGCCCGACAGGGGTTGGGCACTGAAGCTTTCTTT.

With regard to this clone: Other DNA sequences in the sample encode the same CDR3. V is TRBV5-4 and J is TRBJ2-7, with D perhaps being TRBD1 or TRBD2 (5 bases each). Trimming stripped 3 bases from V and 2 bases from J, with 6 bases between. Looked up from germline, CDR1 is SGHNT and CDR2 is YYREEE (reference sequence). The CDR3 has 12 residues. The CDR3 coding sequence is TGTGCCAGCAGCTCGGGACCCTACGAGCAGTACTTC. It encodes CASSSGPYEQYF.

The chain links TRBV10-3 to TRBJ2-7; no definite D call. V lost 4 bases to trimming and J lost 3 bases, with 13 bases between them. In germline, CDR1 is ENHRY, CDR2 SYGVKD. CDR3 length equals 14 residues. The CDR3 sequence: CAISADLGYYEQYF. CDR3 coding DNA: TGTGCCATCAGTGCGGACCTGGGGTACTACGAGCAGTACTTC.

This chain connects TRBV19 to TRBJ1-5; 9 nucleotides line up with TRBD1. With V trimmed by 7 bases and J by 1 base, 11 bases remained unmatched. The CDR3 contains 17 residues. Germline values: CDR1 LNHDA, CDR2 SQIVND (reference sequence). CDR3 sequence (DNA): TGTGCCAGTAACCGGGACAGGGCATTGGGAAGCAATCAGCCCCAGCATTTT. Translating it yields CASNRDRALGSNQPQHF. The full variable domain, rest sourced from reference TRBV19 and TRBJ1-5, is DGGITQSPKYLFRKEGQNVTLSCEQNLNHDAMYWYRQDPGQGLRLIYYSQIVNDFQKGDIAEGYSVSREKKESFPLTVTSAQKNPTAFYLCASNRDRALGSNQPQHFGDGTRLSIL.

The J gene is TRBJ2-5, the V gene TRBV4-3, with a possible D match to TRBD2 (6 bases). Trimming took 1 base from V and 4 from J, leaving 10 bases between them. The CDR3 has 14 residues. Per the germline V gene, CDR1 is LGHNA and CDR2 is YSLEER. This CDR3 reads CASSQGIGGETQYF. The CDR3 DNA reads TGCGCCAGCAGCCAAGGTATCGGGGGAGAGACCCAGTACTTC.

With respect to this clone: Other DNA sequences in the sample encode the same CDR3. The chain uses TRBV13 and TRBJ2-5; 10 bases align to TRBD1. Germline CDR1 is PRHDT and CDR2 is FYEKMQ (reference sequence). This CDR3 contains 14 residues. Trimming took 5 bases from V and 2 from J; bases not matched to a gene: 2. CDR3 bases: TGTGCCAGCAGCCCGGGACAGGGGCAAGAGACCCAGTACTTC. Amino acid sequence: CASSPGQGQETQYF.

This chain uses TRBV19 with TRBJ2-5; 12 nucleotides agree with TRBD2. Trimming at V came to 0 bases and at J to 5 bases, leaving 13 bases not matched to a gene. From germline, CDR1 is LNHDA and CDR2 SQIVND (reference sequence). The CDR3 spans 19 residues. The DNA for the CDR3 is TGTGCCAGTAGTATAGAGGTCGGGCTAGCGGGAGGGCCTATGGAGACCCAGTACTTC. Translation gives CASSIEVGLAGGPMETQYF.

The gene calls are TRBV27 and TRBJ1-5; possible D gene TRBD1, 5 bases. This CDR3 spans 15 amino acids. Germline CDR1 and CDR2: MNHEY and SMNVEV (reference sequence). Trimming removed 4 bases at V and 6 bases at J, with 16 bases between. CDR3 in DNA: TGTGCCAGCAGTTATATCCCCGTGGGGACTCAGCCCCAGCATTTT. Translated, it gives CASSYIPVGTQPQHF.

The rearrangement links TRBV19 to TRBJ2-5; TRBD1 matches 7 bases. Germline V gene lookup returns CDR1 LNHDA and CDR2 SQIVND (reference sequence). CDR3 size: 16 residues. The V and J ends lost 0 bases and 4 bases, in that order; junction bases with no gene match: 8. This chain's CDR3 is CASSIDFNRGIETQYF. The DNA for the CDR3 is TGTGCCAGTAGTATAGATTTTAACAGGGGAATAGAGACCCAGTACTTC.

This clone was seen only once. The CDR3 sequence: CASSLASSWYEQYF. The CDR3 region has the DNA TGTGCCAGCAGCTTGGCATCTAGCTGGTACGAGCAGTACTTC. The rearrangement joins TRBV5-6 to TRBJ2-7, with D perhaps TRBD2 (5 bases). Deletions cut 0 bases from V and 4 bases from J, with 11 bases between. Germline V gene sequence: CDR1 SGHDT, CDR2 YYEEEE. This CDR3 is 14 amino acids long. The full variable domain, completed using reference TRBV5-6 and TRBJ2-7, is DAGVTQSPTHLIKTRGQQVTLRCSPKSGHDTVSWYQQALGQGPQFIFQYYEEEERQRGNFPDRFSGHQFPNYSSELNVNALLLGDSALYLCASSLASSWYEQYFGPGTRLTVT.

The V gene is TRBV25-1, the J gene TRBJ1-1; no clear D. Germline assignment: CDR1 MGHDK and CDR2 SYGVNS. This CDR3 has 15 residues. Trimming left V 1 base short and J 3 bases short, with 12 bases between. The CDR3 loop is CASSELGRMDTEAFF. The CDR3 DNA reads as TGTGCCAGCAGTGAATTAGGGAGGATGGACACTGAAGCTTTCTTT.

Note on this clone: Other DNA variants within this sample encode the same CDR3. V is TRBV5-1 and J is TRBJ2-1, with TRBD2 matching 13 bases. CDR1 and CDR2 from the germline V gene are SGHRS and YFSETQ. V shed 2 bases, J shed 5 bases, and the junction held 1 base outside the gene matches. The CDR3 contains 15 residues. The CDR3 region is CASSFGLAGDNEQFF. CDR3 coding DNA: TGCGCCAGCAGCTTCGGACTAGCGGGGGACAATGAGCAGTTCTTC.

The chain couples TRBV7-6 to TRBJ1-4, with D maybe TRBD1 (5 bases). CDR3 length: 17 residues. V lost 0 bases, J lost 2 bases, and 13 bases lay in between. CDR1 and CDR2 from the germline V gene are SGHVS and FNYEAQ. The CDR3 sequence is CASSLAGWSGTNEKLFF. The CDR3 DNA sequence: TGTGCCAGCAGCTTAGCTGGGTGGTCAGGGACTAATGAAAAACTGTTTTTT.

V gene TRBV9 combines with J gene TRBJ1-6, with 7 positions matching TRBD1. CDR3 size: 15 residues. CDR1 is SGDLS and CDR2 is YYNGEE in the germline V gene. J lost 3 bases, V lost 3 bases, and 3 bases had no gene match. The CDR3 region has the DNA TGTGCCAGCAGCGCGGCAGGGGGCTATAATTCACCCCTCCACTTT. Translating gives CASSAAGGYNSPLHF.

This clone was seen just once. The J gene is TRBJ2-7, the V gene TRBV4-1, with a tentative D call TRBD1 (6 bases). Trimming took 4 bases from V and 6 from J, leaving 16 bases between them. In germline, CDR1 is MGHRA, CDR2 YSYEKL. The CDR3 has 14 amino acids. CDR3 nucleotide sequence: TGCGCCAGCAGCCCGGACAGATTCCTAAGCGAGCAGTACTTC. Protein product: CASSPDRFLSEQYF.

The CDR3 nucleotides are TGTGCCAGCAGCTTCCCGGCAGGGACGAGCGAGCAGTACTTC. Translation gives CASSFPAGTSEQYF. The J gene is TRBJ2-7, the V gene TRBV5-5; D is tentatively TRBD1 or TRBD2 (5 bases each). Looked up from germline, CDR1 is SGHKS and CDR2 is YYEKEE (reference sequence). The CDR3 spans 14 residues. V was clipped by 2 bases and J by 6 bases, with 15 bases between them.

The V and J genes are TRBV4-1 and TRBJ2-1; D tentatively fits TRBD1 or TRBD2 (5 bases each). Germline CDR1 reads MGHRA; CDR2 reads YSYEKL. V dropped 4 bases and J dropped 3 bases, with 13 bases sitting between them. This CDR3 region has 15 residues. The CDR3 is CASSRGVNFYNEQFF. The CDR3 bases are TGCGCCAGCAGCCGAGGGGTGAACTTCTACAATGAGCAGTTCTTC.

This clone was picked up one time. CDR3 residues: CASSWDRGEPSGANVLTF. The CDR3 nucleotides are TGTGCCAGCAGCTGGGACAGGGGGGAGCCGTCTGGGGCCAACGTCCTGACTTTC. V and J are TRBV5-4 and TRBJ2-6; TRBD1 matches 11 bases. The CDR3 runs to 18 residues. In germline, CDR1 is SGHNT, CDR2 YYREEE (reference sequence). J was trimmed by 1 base and V by 3 bases; bases with no gene match: 6.

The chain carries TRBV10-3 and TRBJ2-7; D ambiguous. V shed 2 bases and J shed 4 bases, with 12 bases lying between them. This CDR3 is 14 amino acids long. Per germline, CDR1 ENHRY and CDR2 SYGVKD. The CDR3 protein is CAISEEIAGYEQYF. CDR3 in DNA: TGTGCCATCAGTGAGGAGATAGCCGGGTACGAGCAGTACTTC.

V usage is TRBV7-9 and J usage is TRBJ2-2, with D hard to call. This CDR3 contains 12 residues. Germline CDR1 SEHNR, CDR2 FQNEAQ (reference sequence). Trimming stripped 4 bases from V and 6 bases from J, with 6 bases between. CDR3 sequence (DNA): TGTGCCAGCAGCTACACCCCCGGGGAGCTGTTTTTT. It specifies CASSYTPGELFF.

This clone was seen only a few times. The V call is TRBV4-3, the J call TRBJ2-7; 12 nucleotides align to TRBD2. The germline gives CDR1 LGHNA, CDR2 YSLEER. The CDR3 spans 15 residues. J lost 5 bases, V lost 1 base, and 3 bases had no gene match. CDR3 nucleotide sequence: TGCGCCAGCAGCCAAGGACTAGCGGGAGAGGACGAGCAGTACTTC. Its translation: CASSQGLAGEDEQYF.

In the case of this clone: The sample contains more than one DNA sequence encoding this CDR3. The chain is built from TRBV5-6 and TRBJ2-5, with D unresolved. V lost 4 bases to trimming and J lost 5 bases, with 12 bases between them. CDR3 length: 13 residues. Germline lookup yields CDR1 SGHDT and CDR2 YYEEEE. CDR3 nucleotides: TGTGCCAGCAGCCCACCATCCTCGGAGACCCAGTACTTC. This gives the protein CASSPPSSETQYF.

The CDR3 coding sequence is TGTGCCAGCAGCGTAGCCGTTGACAGCCACTACGAGCAGTACTTC. Encoded protein: CASSVAVDSHYEQYF. V usage is TRBV9 and J usage is TRBJ2-7, with a possible D match to TRBD1 (5 bases). V gave up 0 bases and J gave up 3 bases, with 13 bases separating them. The CDR3 spans 15 residues. Germline V CDR1 and CDR2: SGDLS, YYNGEE.

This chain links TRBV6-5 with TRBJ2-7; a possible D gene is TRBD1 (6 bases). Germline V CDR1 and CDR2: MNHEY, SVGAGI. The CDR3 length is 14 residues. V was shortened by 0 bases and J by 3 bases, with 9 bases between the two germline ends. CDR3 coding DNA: TGTGCCAGCAGTTACTCCAGGGACATCTACGAGCAGTACTTC. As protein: CASSYSRDIYEQYF.